A single count supports the clone carrying this T cell receptor (beta chain). The sample is drawn from a study of CDR3 diversity in severe acne. TCRdb independently ran MiXCR on the PCR reads; one entry per CDR3 protein. The sample has 65,000 to 95,000 distinct CDR3 sequences; around 50% are singletons. Germline CDR1 MNHEY, CDR2 SVGAGI. The CDR3 runs to 15 residues. V was pared by 6 bases and J by 8 bases, with 8 bases of the junction left unmatched. The V call is TRBV6-5, the J call TRBJ1-4, with 11 bases that match TRBD1. The clonotype comes from a male donor in good health, without acne. The sequencing input was blood. DNA of the CDR3: TGTGCCAGCAGCCCGGACAGGGGGCTAGAGGAAAAACTGTTTTTT. It yields the protein CASSPDRGLEEKLFF.